Following are 3 T cell receptor beta chains from one sample sequenced in a study of T-cell reconstitution after alpha-beta-depleted transplantation in children. Researchers prepared the TCRbeta library using unique molecular identifiers, the study reports. Via MiXCR, TCRdb re-called the PCR reads, giving one row per CDR3 protein. There are approximately 640,000 distinct CDR3 sequences in the sample; roughly 15% occur only once, and approximately 1% lies in the top ten. The specimen was PBMCs from the stem cell graft donor, collected from the stem cell graft. All receptors derive from a human donor who donated a stem cell graft to a child with acute myeloid leukemia.

This clonotype has only a few counts. The chain joins TRBV7-8 to TRBJ2-7; perhaps D is TRBD1 or TRBD2 (5 bases each). The CDR3 covers 15 residues. Trimming cost V 5 bases and J 1 base, with 15 bases left between them. CDR1 is SGHVS and CDR2 is FQNEAQ in the germline V gene. The CDR3 spells CASSTSGDPSYEQYF. The DNA of the CDR3 is TGTGCCAGCAGCACTAGTGGGGACCCTTCCTACGAGCAGTACTTC.

This clonotype has more than one count but fewer than ten. The V and J genes are TRBV5-6 and TRBJ2-1, with TRBD2 identical over 11 bases. Looked up from germline, CDR1 is SGHDT and CDR2 is YYEEEE. V trimming: 3 bases; J trimming: 7 bases; junction bases outside the gene matches: 9. CDR3 length: 16 amino acids. The CDR3 DNA sequence: TGTGCCAGCAGCTATGTTAGCGGGGGGGCCTGGAATGAGCAGTTCTTC. Translating it yields CASSYVSGGAWNEQFF.

This clonotype occurred a few times. The chain employs TRBV20-1 and TRBJ2-2; D unclear. The CDR3 spans 14 residues. The V gene's germline CDR1 is DFQATT and CDR2 SNEGSKA (reference sequence). The V end was cut by 0 bases, the J end by 6 bases, with 11 bases between. The CDR3 region has the DNA TGCAGTGCTAGAGATCTGTTGAGGTCCGGGGAGCTGTTTTTT. Translation gives CSARDLLRSGELFF.